The entry below describes one T cell receptor beta chain. At one of its ends the junction is not consistent with the germline gene, which may arise from a read error. This sample stems from a study of tumor-infiltrating lymphocytes in primary liver carcinoma. Whole-study context: The study included patients who were men and women aged 30 to 69 years.

Starting material for RNA and DNA co-extraction consisted of about 17-34 mg of unsorted bulk tissue. The patients, who had chronic HBV infection, were treatment-naive (untreated). Priming with a constant-region primer yielded TCR beta cDNA from 400 to 550 ng total RNA. Each TCR beta library was derived from three nested multiplex PCR rounds that employed slightly modified ARM-PCR. A single record per CDR3 protein comes from TCRdb applying MiXCR to the multiplex PCR reads. The table lists under 130,000 distinct CDR3 sequences, approximately 78% of them singletons, with approximately 18% in the top ten. The source is a man in his forties with primary liver carcinoma and hepatitis B virus infection. The specimen was liver tumor tissue from sampling region 3. Subset given: tumor region T3, left-lateral pole.

This chain's CDR3 is CRVGGKRTSGNRYNEQFF. The CDR3 DNA reads as TGCAGAGTTGGAGGCAAGCGCACTAGCGGGAATCGGTACAATGAGCAGTTCTTC. The V gene is TRBV29-1, the J gene TRBJ2-1; 10 nucleotides align to TRBD2. In germline, CDR1 is SQVTM, CDR2 ANQGSEA. This CDR3 spans 18 amino acids.